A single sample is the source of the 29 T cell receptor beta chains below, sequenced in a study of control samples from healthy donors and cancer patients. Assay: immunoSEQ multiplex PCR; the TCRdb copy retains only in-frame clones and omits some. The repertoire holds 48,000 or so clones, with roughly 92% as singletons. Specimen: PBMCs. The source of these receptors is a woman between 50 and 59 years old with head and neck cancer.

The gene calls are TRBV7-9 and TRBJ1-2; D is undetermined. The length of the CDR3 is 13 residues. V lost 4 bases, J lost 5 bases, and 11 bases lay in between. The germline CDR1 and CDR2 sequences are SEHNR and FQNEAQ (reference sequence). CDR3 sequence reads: CASSSSGGYGYTF. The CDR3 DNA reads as TGTGCCAGCAGCTCGTCGGGTGGGTATGGCTACACCTTC.

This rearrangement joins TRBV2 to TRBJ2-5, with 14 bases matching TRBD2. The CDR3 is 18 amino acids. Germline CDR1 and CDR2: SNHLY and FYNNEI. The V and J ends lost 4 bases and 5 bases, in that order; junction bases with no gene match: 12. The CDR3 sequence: CASSGPGTSGGPGETQYF. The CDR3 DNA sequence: TGTGCCAGCAGTGGTCCCGGGACTAGCGGGGGCCCCGGGGAGACCCAGTACTTC.

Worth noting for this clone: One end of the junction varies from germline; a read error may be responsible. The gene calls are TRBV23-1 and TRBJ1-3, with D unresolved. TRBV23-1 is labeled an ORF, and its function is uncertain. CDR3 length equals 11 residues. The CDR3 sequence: CASSHTRLGDF. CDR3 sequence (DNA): TGCGCCAGCAGCCACACACGGCTGGGAGATTTT.

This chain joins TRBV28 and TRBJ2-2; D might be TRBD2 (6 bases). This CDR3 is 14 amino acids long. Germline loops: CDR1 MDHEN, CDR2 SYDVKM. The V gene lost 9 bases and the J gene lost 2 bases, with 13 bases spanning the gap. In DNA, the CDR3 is TGTGCCAGTCGGGGGACTGAAAACACCGGGGAGCTGTTTTTT. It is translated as CASRGTENTGELFF. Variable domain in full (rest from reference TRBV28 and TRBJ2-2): DVKVTQSSRYLVKRTGEKVFLECVQDMDHENMFWYRQDPGLGLRLIYFSYDVKMKEKGDIPEGYSVSREKKERFSLILESASTNQTSMYLCASRGTENTGELFFGEGSRLTVL.

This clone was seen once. The CDR3 protein is CASSQALAGNEQFF. The DNA for the CDR3 is TGCGCCAGCAGCCAAGCACTAGCGGGGAATGAGCAGTTCTTC. The chain uses TRBV4-1 and TRBJ2-1; TRBD2 aligns across 10 bases. V lost 1 base to trimming and J lost 7 bases; unmatched junction nucleotides: 1. Germline assignment: CDR1 MGHRA and CDR2 YSYEKL. This CDR3 spans 14 amino acids.

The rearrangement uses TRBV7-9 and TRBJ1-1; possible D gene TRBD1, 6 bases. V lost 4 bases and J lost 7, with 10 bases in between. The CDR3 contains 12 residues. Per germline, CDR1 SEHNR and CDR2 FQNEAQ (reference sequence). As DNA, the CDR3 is TGTGCCAGCAGCTGGGGGGGCGATGAAGCTTTCTTT. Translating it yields CASSWGGDEAFF.

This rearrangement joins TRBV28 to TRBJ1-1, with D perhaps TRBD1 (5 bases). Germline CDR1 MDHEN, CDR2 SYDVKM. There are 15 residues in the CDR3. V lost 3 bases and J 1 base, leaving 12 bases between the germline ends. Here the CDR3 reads CASSFGPGQNTEAFF. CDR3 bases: TGTGCCAGCAGTTTTGGTCCTGGACAGAACACTGAAGCTTTCTTT.

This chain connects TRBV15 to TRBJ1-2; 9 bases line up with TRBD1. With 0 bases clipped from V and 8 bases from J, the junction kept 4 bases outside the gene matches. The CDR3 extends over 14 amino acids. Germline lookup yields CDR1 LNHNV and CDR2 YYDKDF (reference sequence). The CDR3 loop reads CATSREQGADGYTF. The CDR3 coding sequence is TGTGCCACCAGCAGAGAACAGGGGGCCGACGGCTACACCTTC.

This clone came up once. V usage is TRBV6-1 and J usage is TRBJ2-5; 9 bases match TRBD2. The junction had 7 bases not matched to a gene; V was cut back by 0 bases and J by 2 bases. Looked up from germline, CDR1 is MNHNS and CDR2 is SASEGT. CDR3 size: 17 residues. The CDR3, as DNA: TGTGCCAGCAGTGAAGCGCTTCGGGCGGGGGGGCAAGAGACCCAGTACTTC. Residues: CASSEALRAGGQETQYF.

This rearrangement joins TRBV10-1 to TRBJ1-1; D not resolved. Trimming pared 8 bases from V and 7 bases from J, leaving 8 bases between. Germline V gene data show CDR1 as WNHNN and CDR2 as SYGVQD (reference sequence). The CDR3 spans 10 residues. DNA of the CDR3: TGCGCCAGCCTCGGGAGTGAAGCTTTCTTT. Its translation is CASLGSEAFF.

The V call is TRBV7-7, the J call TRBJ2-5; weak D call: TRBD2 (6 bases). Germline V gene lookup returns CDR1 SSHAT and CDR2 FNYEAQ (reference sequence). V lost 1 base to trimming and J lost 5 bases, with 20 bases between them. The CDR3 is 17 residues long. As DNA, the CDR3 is TGTGCCAGCAGCTTAGGGATAGCGGAGGGATGGCAGGAGACCCAGTACTTC. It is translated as CASSLGIAEGWQETQYF.

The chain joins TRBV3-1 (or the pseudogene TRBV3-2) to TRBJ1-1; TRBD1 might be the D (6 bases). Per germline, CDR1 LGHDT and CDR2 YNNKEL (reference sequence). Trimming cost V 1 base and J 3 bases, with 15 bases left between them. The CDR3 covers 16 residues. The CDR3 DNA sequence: TGTGCCAGCAGCCAAGCAGGGGCGGGTGTGGACACTGAAGCTTTCTTT. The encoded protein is CASSQAGAGVDTEAFF.

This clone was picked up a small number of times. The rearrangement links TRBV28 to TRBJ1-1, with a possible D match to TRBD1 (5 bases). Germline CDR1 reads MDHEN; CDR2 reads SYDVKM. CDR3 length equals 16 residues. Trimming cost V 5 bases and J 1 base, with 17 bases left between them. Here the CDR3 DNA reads TGTGCCAGCAGTAGTCAGGGCGCCACGTGGAACACTGAAGCTTTCTTT. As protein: CASSSQGATWNTEAFF.

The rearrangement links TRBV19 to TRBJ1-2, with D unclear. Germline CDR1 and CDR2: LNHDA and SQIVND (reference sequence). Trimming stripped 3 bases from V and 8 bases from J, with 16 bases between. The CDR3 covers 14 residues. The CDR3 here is CASSIRFLGSGYTF. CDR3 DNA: TGTGCCAGTAGTATTAGGTTCCTAGGGTCGGGCTACACCTTC.

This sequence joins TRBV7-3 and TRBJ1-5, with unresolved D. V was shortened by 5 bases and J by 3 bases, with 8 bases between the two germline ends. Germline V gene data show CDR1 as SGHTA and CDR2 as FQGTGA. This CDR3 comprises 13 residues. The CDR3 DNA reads TGTGCCAGCAGCCCTGGGATCAATCAGCCCCAGCATTTT. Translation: CASSPGINQPQHF.

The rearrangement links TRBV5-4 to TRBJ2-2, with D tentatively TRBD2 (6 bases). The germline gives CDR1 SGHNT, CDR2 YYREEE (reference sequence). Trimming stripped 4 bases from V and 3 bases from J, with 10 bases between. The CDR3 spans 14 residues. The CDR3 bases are TGTGCCAGCAGCGCGACTAGGGACACCGGGGAGCTGTTTTTT. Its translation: CASSATRDTGELFF.

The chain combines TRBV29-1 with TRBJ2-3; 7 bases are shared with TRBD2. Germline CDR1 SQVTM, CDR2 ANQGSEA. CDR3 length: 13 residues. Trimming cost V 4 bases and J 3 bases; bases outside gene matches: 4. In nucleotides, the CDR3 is TGCAGCGTTGCGGGGGGTAAGACAGATACGCAGTATTTT. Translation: CSVAGGKTDTQYF.

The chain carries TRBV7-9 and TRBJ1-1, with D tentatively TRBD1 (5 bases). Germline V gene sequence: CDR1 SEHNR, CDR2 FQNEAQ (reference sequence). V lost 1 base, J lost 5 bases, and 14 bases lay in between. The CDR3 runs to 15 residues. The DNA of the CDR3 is TGTGCCAGCAGCTTAGAAGGGCAGGGAGGAACTGAAGCTTTCTTT. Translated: CASSLEGQGGTEAFF.

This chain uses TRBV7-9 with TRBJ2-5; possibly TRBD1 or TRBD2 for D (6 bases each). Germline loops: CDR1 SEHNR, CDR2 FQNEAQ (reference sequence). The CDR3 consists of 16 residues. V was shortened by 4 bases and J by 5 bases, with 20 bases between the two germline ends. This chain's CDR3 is CASSSERWGAQETQYF. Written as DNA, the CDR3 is TGTGCCAGCAGCTCCGAGCGGTGGGGGGCCCAGGAGACCCAGTACTTC.

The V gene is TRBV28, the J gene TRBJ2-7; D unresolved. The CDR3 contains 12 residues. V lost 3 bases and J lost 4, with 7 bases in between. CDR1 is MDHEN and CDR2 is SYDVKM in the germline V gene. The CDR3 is CASSLDGYEQYF. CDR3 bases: TGTGCCAGCAGTTTGGACGGATACGAGCAGTACTTC.

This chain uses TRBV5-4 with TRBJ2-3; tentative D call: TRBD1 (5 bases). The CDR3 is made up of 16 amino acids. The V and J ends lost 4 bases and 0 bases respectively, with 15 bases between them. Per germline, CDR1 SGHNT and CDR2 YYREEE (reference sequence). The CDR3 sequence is CASSQGQGSSTDTQYF. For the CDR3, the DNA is TGTGCCAGCAGCCAAGGCCAGGGTTCTAGCACAGATACGCAGTATTTT.

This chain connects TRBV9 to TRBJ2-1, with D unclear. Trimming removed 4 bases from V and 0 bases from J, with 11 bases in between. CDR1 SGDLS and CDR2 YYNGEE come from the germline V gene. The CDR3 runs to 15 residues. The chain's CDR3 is CASSPRVSSYNEQFF. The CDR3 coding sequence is TGTGCCAGCAGCCCTAGGGTCTCCTCCTACAATGAGCAGTTCTTC.

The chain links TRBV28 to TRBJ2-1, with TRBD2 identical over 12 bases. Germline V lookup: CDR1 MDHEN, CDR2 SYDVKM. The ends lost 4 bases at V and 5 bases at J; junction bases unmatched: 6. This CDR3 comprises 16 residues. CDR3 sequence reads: CASSSTSGGPHNEQFF. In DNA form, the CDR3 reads TGTGCCAGCAGTTCAACTAGCGGGGGGCCCCACAATGAGCAGTTCTTC.

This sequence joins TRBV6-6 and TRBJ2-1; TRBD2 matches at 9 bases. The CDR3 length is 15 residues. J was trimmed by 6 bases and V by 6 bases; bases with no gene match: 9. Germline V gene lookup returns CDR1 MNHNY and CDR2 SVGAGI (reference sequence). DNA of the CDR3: TGTGCCAGCAGCCCCGGGACTAGCTACTTCAATGAGCAGTTCTTC. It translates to CASSPGTSYFNEQFF.

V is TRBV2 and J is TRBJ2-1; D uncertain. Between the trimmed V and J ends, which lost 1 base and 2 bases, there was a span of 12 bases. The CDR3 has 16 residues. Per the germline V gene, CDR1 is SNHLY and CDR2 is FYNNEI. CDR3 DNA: TGTGCCAGCAGTGAAGTTCGGCAGCCTCCCTACAATGAGCAGTTCTTC. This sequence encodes CASSEVRQPPYNEQFF.

CDR3 DNA: TGTGCCAGCTCACCACAACAGGGTGAAGCTTTCTTT. Its translation: CASSPQQGEAFF. The chain carries TRBV18 and TRBJ1-1; maybe TRBD1 (6 bases). This CDR3 comprises 12 residues. CDR1 is KGHSH and CDR2 is LQKENI in the germline V gene. Trimming removed 1 base at V and 7 bases at J, with 7 bases between.

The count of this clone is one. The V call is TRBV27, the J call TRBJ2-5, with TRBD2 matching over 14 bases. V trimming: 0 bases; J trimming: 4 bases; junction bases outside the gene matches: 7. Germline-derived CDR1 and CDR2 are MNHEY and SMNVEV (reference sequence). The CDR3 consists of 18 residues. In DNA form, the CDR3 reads TGTGCCAGCAGTTTATCGATGAGGACTAGCGGGAGGACAGAGACCCAGTACTTC. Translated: CASSLSMRTSGRTETQYF.

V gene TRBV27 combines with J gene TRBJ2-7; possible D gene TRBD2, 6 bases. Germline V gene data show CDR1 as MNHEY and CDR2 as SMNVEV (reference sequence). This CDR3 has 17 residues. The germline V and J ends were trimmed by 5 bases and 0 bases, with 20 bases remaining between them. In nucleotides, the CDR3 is TGTGCCAGCAGTCCCCTGAGCCGGGACTGGAGCTCCTACGAGCAGTACTTC. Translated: CASSPLSRDWSSYEQYF.

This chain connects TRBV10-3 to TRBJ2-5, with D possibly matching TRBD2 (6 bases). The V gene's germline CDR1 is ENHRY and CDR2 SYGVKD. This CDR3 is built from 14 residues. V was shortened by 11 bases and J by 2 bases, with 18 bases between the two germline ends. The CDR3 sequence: CAARGRREQETQYF. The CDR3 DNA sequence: TGTGCCGCTCGAGGCCGGAGGGAACAAGAGACCCAGTACTTC.